The clone carrying this TCR beta chain was recorded many times. Its cognate antigen is unknown. This record belongs to a study of type 1 regulatory T cells. Study information: T-allo10 is an in vitro-generated, Tr1-enriched CD4 T cell product specific for alloantigen.

The CDR3 sequence is 16 residues long. Trimming cost V 3 bases and J 2 bases, with 16 bases left between them. CDR1 is SGHKS, CDR2 YYEKEE, per germline (reference sequence). TCRdb processed the reads anew with MiXCR; each CDR3 protein has one entry. The data contain approximately 14,000 distinct CDR3 sequences, about 13% of them singletons. The chain is built from TRBV5-5 and TRBJ2-3; weak D call: TRBD1 (6 bases). The sequenced material came from cultured T cells, either the whole culture or a sorted T cell fraction (not recorded which). The sequence was collected from a human donor in good health. CDR3 nucleotides: TGTGCCAGCAGCTCCCTTCTGGGGGCCATCACAGATACGCAGTATTTT. It yields the protein CASSSLLGAITDTQYF.